This TCR beta chain is drawn from a study of blood T cell repertoires in COVID-19. Recovered status applied to Cohort 3 donors who had two consecutive negative PCRs. It also applied to those with clearance or with symptom resolution. Libraries were prepared by immunoSEQ multiplex PCR; TCRdb keeps only in-frame clonotypes and omits some of them. The sample includes hundreds of thousands of clones, around 86% of them seen just once. Germline CDR1 is ENHRY and CDR2 is SYGVKD. The CDR3 runs to 16 residues. The V gene end was trimmed by 6 bases and the J gene end by 4 bases; junction bases not matched to a gene: 9. A single count supports this clone.

The TCR comes from a woman aged 45-59 years who had recovered from COVID-19. The sample comprised PBMCs or T cells enriched from blood (not recorded which). The chain uses TRBV10-3 and TRBJ2-5; TRBD2 aligns across 12 bases. CDR3: CAISPVQLAGGETQYF. The CDR3 DNA reads as TGTGCCATCAGCCCCGTACAACTAGCGGGAGGAGAGACCCAGTACTTC.